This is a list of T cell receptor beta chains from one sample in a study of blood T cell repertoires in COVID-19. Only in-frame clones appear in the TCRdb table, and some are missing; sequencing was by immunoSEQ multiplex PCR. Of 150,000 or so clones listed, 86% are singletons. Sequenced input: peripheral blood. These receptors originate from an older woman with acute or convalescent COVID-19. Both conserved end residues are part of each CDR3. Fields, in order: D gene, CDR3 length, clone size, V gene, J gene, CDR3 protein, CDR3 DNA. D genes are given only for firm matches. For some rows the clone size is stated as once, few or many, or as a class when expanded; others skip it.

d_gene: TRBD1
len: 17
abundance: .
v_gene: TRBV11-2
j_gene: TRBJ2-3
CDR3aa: CASSLRGRGFATDTQYF
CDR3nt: TGTGCCAGCAGTCTCAGGGGGCGCGGGTTTGCCACAGATACGCAGTATTTT

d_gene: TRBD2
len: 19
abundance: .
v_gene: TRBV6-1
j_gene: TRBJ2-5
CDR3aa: CASSEAQTSGGPLGETQYF
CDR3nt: TGTGCCAGCAGTGAAGCCCAGACTAGCGGGGGGCCCCTCGGGGAGACCCAGTACTTC

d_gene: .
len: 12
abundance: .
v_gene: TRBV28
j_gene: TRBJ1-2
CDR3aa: CASTGVSYGCTF
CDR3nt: .

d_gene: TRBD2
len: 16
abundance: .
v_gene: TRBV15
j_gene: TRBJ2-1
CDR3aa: CATSRQIAGGYNEQFF
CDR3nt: TGTGCCACCAGCAGGCAAATAGCGGGGGGCTACAATGAGCAGTTCTTC

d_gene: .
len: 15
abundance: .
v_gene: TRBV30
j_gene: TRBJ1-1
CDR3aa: CAWSNRLLLNTEAFF
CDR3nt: TGTGCCTGGAGTAACAGACTACTCTTGAACACTGAAGCTTTCTTT

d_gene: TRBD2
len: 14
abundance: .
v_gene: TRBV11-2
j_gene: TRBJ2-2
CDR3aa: CASSSRGGPGELFF
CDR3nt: TGTGCCAGCAGCTCCCGGGGGGGCCCCGGGGAGCTGTTTTTT

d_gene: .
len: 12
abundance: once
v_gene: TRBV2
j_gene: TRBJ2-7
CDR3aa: CASRTDTYEQYF
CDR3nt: TGTGCCAGCAGGACGGACACCTACGAGCAGTACTTC

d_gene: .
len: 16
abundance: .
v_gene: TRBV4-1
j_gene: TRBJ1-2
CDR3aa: CASSHLKQGFSYGYTF
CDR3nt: TGCGCCAGCAGCCATCTGAAACAGGGATTTTCCTACGGCTACACCTTC

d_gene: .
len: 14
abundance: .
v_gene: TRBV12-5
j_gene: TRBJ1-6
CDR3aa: CASGQGFLNSPLHF
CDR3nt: TGTGCTAGTGGACAGGGTTTCCTTAATTCACCCCTCCACTTT

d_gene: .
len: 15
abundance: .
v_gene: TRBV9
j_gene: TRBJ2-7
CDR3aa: CASSVDQYPSGEQYF
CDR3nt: TGTGCCAGCAGCGTAGACCAGTACCCATCGGGGGAGCAGTACTTC

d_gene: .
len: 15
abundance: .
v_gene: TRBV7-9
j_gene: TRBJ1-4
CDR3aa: CASSSTVGRREKLFF
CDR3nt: TGTGCCAGCAGCTCCACAGTGGGGAGGAGGGAAAAACTGTTTTTT

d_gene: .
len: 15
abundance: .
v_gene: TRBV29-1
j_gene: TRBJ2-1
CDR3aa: CSVDSPGVLFNEQFF
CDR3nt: TGCAGCGTTGACTCCCCCGGGGTGCTTTTCAATGAGCAGTTCTTC

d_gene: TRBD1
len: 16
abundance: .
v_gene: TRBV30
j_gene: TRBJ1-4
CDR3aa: CAWSLNTGATNEKLFF
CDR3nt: TGTGCCTGGAGTTTAAACACAGGGGCGACTAATGAAAAACTGTTTTTT

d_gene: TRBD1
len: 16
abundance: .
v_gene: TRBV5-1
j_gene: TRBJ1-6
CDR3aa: CASSLGSTGIGSPLHF
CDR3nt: TGCGCCAGCAGCTTGGGATCGACAGGGATTGGATCACCCCTCCACTTT

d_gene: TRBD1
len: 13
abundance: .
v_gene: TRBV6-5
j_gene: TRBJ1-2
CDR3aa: CASSYGQATGYTF
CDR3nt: TGTGCCAGCAGTTATGGACAGGCAACTGGCTACACCTTC

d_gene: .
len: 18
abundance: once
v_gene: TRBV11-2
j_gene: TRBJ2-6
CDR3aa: CASSLHTDRFSGANVLTF
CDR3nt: TGTGCCAGCAGCCTACACACCGACAGATTCTCTGGGGCCAACGTCCTGACTTTC

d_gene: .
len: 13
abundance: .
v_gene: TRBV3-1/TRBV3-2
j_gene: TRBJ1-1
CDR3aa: CASSQARNTEAFF
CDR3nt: TGTGCCAGCAGCCAAGCCAGGAACACTGAAGCTTTCTTT

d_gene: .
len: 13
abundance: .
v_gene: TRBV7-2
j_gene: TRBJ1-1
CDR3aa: CASSLTDVREAFF
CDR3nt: TGTGCCAGCAGCTTAACAGACGTGCGCGAAGCTTTCTTT

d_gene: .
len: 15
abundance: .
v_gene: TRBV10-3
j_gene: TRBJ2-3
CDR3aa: CAISERGFHTDTQYF
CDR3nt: TGTGCCATCAGTGAGAGGGGGTTTCACACAGATACGCAGTATTTT

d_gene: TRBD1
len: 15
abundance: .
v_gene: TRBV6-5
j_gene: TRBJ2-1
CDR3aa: CASSRGTGFRNEQFF
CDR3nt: TGTGCCAGCAGCCGCGGGACAGGGTTTAGGAATGAGCAGTTCTTC